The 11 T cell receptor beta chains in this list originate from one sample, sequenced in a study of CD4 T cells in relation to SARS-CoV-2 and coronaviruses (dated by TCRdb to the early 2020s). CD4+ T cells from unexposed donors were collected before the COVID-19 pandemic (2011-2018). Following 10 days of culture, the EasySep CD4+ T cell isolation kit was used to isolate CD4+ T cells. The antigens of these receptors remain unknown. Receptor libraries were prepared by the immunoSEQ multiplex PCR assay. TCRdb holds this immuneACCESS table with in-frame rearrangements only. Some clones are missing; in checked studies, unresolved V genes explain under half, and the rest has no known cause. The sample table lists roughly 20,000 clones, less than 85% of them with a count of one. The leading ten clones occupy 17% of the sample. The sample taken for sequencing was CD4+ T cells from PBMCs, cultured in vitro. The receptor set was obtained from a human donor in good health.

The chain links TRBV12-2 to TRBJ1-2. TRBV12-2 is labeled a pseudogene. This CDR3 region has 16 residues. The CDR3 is CASRLALGPLNYGYTF. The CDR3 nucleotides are TGTGCAAGTCGCTTAGCTTTGGGACCGCTTAACTATGGCTACACCTTC.

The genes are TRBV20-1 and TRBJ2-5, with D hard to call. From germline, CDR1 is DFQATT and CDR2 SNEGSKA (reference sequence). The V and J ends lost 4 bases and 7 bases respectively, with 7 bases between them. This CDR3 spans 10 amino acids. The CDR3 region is CSAIEATQYF. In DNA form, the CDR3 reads TGCAGTGCTATTGAGGCGACCCAGTACTTC.

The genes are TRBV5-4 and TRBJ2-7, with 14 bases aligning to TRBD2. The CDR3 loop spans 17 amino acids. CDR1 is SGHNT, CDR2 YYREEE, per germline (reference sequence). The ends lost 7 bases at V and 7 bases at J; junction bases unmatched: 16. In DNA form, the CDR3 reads TGTGCCAGCGGGCTTCAGGGGACTAGCGGGAGTCCGAGGGAGCAGTACTTC. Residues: CASGLQGTSGSPREQYF.

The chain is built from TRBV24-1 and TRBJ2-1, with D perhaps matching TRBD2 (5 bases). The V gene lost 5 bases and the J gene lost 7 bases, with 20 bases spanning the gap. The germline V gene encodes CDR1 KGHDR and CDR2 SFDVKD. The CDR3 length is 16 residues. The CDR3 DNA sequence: TGTGCCACCAGTGCCGAACTCGGCCGGGGTAGTAATGAGCAGTTCTTC. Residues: CATSAELGRGSNEQFF.

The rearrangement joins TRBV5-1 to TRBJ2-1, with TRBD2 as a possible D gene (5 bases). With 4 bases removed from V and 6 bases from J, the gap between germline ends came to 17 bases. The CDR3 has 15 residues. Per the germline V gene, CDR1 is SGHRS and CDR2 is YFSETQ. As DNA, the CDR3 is TGCGCCAGCAGCGGATTTGGAGTGGGGAGCAATGAGCAGTTCTTC. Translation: CASSGFGVGSNEQFF. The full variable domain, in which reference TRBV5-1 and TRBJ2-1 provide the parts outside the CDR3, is KAGVTQTPRYLIKTRGQQVTLSCSPISGHRSVSWYQQTPGQGLQFLFEYFSETQRNKGNFPGRFSGRQFSNSRSEMNVSTLELGDSALYLCASSGFGVGSNEQFFGPGTRLTVL.

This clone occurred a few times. CDR3 in amino acids: CATMGGITGELFF. The CDR3 coding sequence is TGCGCCACCATGGGGGGTATCACCGGGGAGCTGTTTTTT. V is TRBV10-1 and J is TRBJ2-2; D is perhaps TRBD2 (6 bases). The germline V and J ends were trimmed by 10 bases and 4 bases, with 13 bases remaining between them. The CDR3 has 13 amino acids. CDR1 and CDR2 from the germline V gene are WNHNN and SYGVQD (reference sequence).

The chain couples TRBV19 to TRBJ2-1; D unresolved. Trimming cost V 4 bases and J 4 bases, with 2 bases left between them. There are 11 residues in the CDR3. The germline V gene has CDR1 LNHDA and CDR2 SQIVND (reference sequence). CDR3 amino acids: CASSTYNEQFF. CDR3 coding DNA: TGTGCCAGTAGTACGTACAATGAGCAGTTCTTC.

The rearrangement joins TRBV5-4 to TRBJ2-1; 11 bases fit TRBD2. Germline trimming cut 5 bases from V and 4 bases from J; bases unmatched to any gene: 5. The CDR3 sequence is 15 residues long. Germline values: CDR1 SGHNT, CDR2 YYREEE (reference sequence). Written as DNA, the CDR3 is TGTGCCAGCAGAACCGGGACTAGCGGTTACAATGAGCAGTTCTTC. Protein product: CASRTGTSGYNEQFF.

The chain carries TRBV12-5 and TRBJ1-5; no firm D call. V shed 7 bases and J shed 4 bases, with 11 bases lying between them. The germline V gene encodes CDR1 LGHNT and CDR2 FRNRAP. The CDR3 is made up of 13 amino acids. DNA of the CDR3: TGTGCTAGTGCCCATGGATGGAATCAGCCCCAGCATTTT. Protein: CASAHGWNQPQHF.

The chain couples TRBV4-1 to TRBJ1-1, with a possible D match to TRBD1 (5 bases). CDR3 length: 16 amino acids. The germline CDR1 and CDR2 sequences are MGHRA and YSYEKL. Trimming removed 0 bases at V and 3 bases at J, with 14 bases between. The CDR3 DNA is TGCGCCAGCAGCCAAGATGTTGCCAGGGTTCACACTGAAGCTTTCTTT. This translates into CASSQDVARVHTEAFF.

This chain's CDR3 is CASSYAPSGTAVSYEQYF. CDR3 DNA: TGTGCCAGCAGTTACGCTCCTAGCGGGACGGCGGTCTCCTACGAGCAGTACTTC. The chain carries TRBV6-2 or TRBV6-3 and TRBJ2-7; 9 bases agree with TRBD2. With V trimmed by 2 bases and J by 0 bases, 11 bases remained unmatched. The V gene's germline CDR1 is MNHEY and CDR2 SVGEGT. The CDR3 is 18 residues long.